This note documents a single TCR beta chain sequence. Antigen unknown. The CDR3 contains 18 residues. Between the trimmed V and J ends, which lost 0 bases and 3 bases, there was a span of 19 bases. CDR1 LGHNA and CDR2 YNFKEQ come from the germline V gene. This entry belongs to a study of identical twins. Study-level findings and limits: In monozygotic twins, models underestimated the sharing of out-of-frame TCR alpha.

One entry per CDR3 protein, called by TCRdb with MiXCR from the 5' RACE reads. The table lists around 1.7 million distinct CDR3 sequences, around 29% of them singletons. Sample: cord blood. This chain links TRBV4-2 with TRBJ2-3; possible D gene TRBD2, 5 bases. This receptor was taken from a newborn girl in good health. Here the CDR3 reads CASSQDRSRADGTDTQYF. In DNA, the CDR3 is TGTGCCAGCAGCCAAGATCGCTCGAGGGCAGATGGAACAGATACGCAGTATTTT.